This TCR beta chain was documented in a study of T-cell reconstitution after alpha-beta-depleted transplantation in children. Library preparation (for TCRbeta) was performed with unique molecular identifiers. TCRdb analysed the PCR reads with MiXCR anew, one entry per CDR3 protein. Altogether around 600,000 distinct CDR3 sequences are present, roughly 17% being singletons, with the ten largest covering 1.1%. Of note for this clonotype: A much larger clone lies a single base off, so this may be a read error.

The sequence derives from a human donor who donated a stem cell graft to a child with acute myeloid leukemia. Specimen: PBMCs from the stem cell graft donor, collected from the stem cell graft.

Here the CDR3 reads CASSQDQDQPQHF. The DNA for the CDR3 is TGCGCCAGCAGCCAAGATCAGGATCAGCCCCAGCATTTT. This chain uses TRBV4-1 with TRBJ1-5; D unclear. This CDR3 is built from 13 residues. Trimming shortened V by 0 bases and J by 5 bases, and 5 bases separated the two germline ends. Germline CDR1 MGHRA, CDR2 YSYEKL.